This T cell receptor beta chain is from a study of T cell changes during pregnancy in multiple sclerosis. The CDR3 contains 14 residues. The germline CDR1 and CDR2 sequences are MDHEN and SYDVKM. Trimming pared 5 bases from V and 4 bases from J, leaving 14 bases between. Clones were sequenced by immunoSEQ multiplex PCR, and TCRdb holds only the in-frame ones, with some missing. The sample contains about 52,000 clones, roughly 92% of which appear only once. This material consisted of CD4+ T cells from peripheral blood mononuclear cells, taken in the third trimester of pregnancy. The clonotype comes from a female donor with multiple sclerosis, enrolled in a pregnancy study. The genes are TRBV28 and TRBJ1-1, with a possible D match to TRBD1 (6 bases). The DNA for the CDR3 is TGTGCCAGCAGTAACAGGGTTGCCGGCACTGAAGCTTTCTTT. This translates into CASSNRVAGTEAFF.